Each of the 16 T cell receptor beta chains below was sequenced from the same sample in a study of regulatory T cells in long-lasting Graves disease. HTBI primers from iRepertoire and Arm-PCR of CDR3 regions yielded the TCR beta libraries. TCRdb independently ran MiXCR on the multiplex PCR reads; one entry per CDR3 protein. The sample consists of around 500,000 distinct CDR3 sequences, roughly 20% of them appearing once. Time point described: persistent/refractory GD, antithyroid drugs over 5 years with positive TRAb. Construction of the TCR library relied on RNA isolated from PBMCs. The sequenced sample was peripheral blood mononuclear cells (PBMCs), obtained when the disease was refractory, from a patient treated with antithyroid drugs. These receptors were obtained from a female donor with Graves disease.

This clonotype was observed a few times. A much larger clone lies one base from this, so it may be a read error. The V gene is TRBV6-2 or TRBV6-3, the J gene TRBJ2-7, with 9 bases fitting TRBD2. With 4 bases clipped from V and 4 bases from J, the junction kept 20 bases outside the gene matches. This CDR3 has 19 amino acids. Germline V gene sequence: CDR1 MNHEY, CDR2 SVGEGT. The CDR3 loop reads CASSSTMTSGLGPPYEQYF. CDR3 DNA: TGTGCCAGCAGTTCCACCATGACTAGCGGCCTAGGTCCACCTTACGAGCAGTACTTC.

There are a few counts of this clonotype. The chain has TRBV15 and TRBJ2-7, with a possible D match to TRBD1 (5 bases). V lost 5 bases, J lost 2 bases, and 13 bases lay in between. CDR1 LNHNV and CDR2 YYDKDF come from the germline V gene (reference sequence). This CDR3 has 14 residues. CDR3 nucleotide sequence: TGTGCCACCAGCCAGACAGTCTTCCCCTACGAGCAGTACTTC. As protein: CATSQTVFPYEQYF.

Turning to this clonotype: This is likely a read error, given that the CDR3 carries no conserved phenylalanine or tryptophan at its end. V is TRBV3-1 and J is TRBJ2-7; 11 positions agree with TRBD2. V was pared by 1 base and J by 4 bases, with 3 bases of the junction left unmatched. CDR3 length: 15 amino acids. CDR1 is LGHDT, CDR2 YNNKEL, per germline (reference sequence). The CDR3 spells CASSQGTSGSYEQYS. For the CDR3, the DNA is TGTGCCAGCAGCCAAGGGACTAGCGGGTCGTACGAGCAGTACTCC.

The CDR3 loop is CASSLWDRDRGYTF. DNA for the CDR3: TGTGCCAGCAGTTTATGGGACAGGGATAGGGGCTACACCTTC. The chain employs TRBV28 and TRBJ1-2; 8 bases are shared with TRBD1. Germline CDR1 reads MDHEN; CDR2 reads SYDVKM. CDR3 size: 14 residues. V was pared by 0 bases and J by 8 bases, with 5 bases of the junction left unmatched.

This clonotype occurred a few times. The chain employs TRBV2 and TRBJ2-2; 7 bases agree with TRBD1. Germline CDR1 and CDR2: SNHLY and FYNNEI. The CDR3 length is 18 residues. V lost 2 bases, J lost 0 bases, and 9 bases stayed unmatched. In nucleotides, the CDR3 is TGTGCCAGCAGTGAATATTCACCCGGGACAGCGAACACCGGGGAGCTGTTTTTT. It encodes CASSEYSPGTANTGELFF.

V usage is TRBV11-2 and J usage is TRBJ2-1; TRBD2 matches at 8 bases. After removal of 4 bases from V and 10 bases from J, the junction contained 9 bases not matched to a gene. Per germline, CDR1 SGHAT and CDR2 FQNNGV. The CDR3 is 14 residues long. CDR3 sequence reads: CASSSGTSPLEQFF. CDR3 sequence (DNA): TGTGCCAGCAGCTCCGGGACTAGTCCTTTAGAGCAGTTCTTC.

V is TRBV30 and J is TRBJ2-2; perhaps TRBD2 as D (6 bases). Germline V CDR1 and CDR2: GTSNPN, SVGIG (reference sequence). This CDR3 has 13 amino acids. V was cut by 7 bases and J by 3 bases, with 12 bases left in between. For the CDR3, the DNA is TGTGCCTCGGGACTTTGGTACACCGGGGAGCTGTTTTTT. Translating it yields CASGLWYTGELFF.

The table lists this clonotype with a count of one. The chain carries TRBV29-1 and TRBJ2-3; 9 bases align to TRBD1. Trimming at V came to 4 bases and at J to 4 bases, leaving 9 bases not matched to a gene. The CDR3 has 15 amino acids. Germline CDR1 is SQVTM and CDR2 is ANQGSEA. The CDR3 nucleotides are TGCAGCGTTGTTAGGACAGGGGTGAGAGCAGATACGCAGTATTTT. Residues: CSVVRTGVRADTQYF.

Remarks on this clonotype: This may arise from a read error, as a much more abundant clone is one base away. The CDR3 does not close with the conserved phenylalanine or tryptophan, likely indicating a read error. V gene TRBV6-1 combines with J gene TRBJ1-1; 8 bases map to TRBD1. J lost 4 bases, V lost 6 bases, and 7 bases had no gene match. The CDR3 covers 14 residues. The germline V gene encodes CDR1 MNHNS and CDR2 SASEGT. The CDR3 spells CASSALTGATEAFL. DNA of the CDR3: TGTGCCAGCAGCGCATTGACAGGGGCCACTGAAGCTTTCCTT.

This clonotype occurred many times. The chain employs TRBV28 and TRBJ1-4; D is uncertain. Germline CDR1 and CDR2: MDHEN and SYDVKM. This CDR3 has 14 residues. V gave up 1 base and J gave up 7 bases, with 10 bases separating them. The CDR3 sequence: CASSLYLSLEKLFF. The CDR3 DNA follows: TGTGCCAGCAGTTTATATCTCAGCCTTGAAAAACTGTTTTTT.

This clonotype was counted only a few times. V gene TRBV20-1 combines with J gene TRBJ2-7; 7 bases are shared with TRBD2. The CDR3 is 15 residues long. V lost 1 base, J lost 1 base, and 7 bases stayed unmatched. CDR1 and CDR2 (germline): DFQATT, SNEGSKA (reference sequence). This chain's CDR3 is CSARVWREWSYEQYF. The CDR3 nucleotides read TGCAGTGCTAGAGTATGGCGGGAGTGGTCCTACGAGCAGTACTTC.

This clonotype has ten or more counts. The chain carries TRBV20-1 and TRBJ2-5, with 7 bases that match TRBD2. Trimming at V came to 4 bases and at J to 7 bases, leaving 12 bases not matched to a gene. The germline CDR1 and CDR2 sequences are DFQATT and SNEGSKA (reference sequence). The CDR3 length is 14 residues. CDR3 region: CSAKNWKREGTQYF. In DNA form, the CDR3 reads TGCAGTGCTAAGAATTGGAAGCGGGAAGGGACCCAGTACTTC.

This clonotype was counted a few times. This chain links TRBV5-1 with TRBJ1-1; TRBD1 is a possible D gene (5 bases). The CDR3 has 14 residues. Per the germline V gene, CDR1 is SGHRS and CDR2 is YFSETQ. V dropped 0 bases and J dropped 6 bases, with 12 bases sitting between them. The CDR3 DNA reads TGCGCCAGCAGCTTGGCGGGAGTCAGGGCTGAAGCTTTCTTT. It specifies CASSLAGVRAEAFF.

A note on this clonotype: One base away lies a much larger clone, so this may be a sequencing read error. As the CDR3 is not closed by the conserved phenylalanine or tryptophan, this likely results from a read error. The V gene is TRBV2, the J gene TRBJ2-7; 7 bases fit TRBD1. V trimming: 7 bases; J trimming: 0 bases; junction bases outside the gene matches: 12. The CDR3 length is 16 residues. Germline CDR1 SNHLY, CDR2 FYNNEI. CDR3 sequence reads: CASKRDSVGLSYEQYS. CDR3 nucleotide sequence: TGTGCCAGCAAGAGGGACAGTGTGGGTCTCTCCTACGAGCAGTACTCC.

In its sample, this clonotype was seen a few times. The chain couples TRBV5-1 to TRBJ2-7; 7 positions match TRBD1. This CDR3 comprises 14 residues. Losses at the gene ends were 3 bases for V and 5 bases for J; bases not matched to a gene: 8. Germline V gene sequence: CDR1 SGHRS, CDR2 YFSETQ. This chain's CDR3 is CASSSDRVGHEQYF. As DNA, the CDR3 is TGCGCCAGCAGCTCCGACAGGGTGGGCCACGAGCAGTACTTC. The full variable domain, rest sourced from reference TRBV5-1 and TRBJ2-7, is KAGVTQTPRYLIKTRGQQVTLSCSPISGHRSVSWYQQTPGQGLQFLFEYFSETQRNKGNFPGRFSGRQFSNSRSEMNVSTLELGDSALYLCASSSDRVGHEQYFGPGTRLTVT.

This clonotype was observed at least ten times. The V and J genes are TRBV2 and TRBJ2-1; TRBD2 matches at 7 bases. The CDR3 has 17 amino acids. Trimming took 4 bases from V and 0 from J; bases not matched to a gene: 9. Germline values: CDR1 SNHLY, CDR2 FYNNEI. This CDR3 reads CASSAPRLAASYNEQFF. The CDR3 nucleotides are TGTGCCAGCAGTGCCCCCCGACTAGCCGCCTCCTACAATGAGCAGTTCTTC.